The present TCR beta chain was sequenced within a study of PD-L1 blockade in urothelial cancer. Turning to the study itself: Of prior chemotherapy regimens, patients had received between 0 and 3.

The CDR3 has 14 residues. Germline V gives CDR1 LNHDA, CDR2 SQIVND (reference sequence). Trimming cost V 5 bases and J 1 base; bases outside gene matches: 2. In each PCR, synthetic TCR analog templates were spiked in. Assay used: immunoSEQ multiplex PCR; TCRdb lists only in-frame clones, some missing. The sample lists about 84,000 clones; roughly 82% were seen once. The receptor was isolated from a man aged 65-85 years with urothelial cancer. This chain joins TRBV19 and TRBJ1-5, with 7 nucleotides matching TRBD1. This specimen was PBMCs, taken around atezolizumab (anti-PD-L1) treatment. CDR3 residues: CASSYRGSNQPQHF. In DNA, the CDR3 is TGTGCCAGTAGTTACAGGGGCAGCAATCAGCCCCAGCATTTT.